This T cell receptor beta chain derives from a study of T cell repertoires in cytomegalovirus infection (dated by TCRdb to the late 2010s). Regarding the research as a whole: Alongside well-studied HLA-B-restricted epitopes, the peptide stimulations were aimed at recently identified HLA-C-restricted CMV epitopes, whose presentation resists viral immunomodulation. Donor HLA type was relevant to the analysis, as public TCR beta signatures indicated carriage of CMV infection together with the matching HLA type.

Data came from an Illumina HiSeq 1500. The public reads were reanalyzed by TCRdb: fastp trimming at Q25, MiXCR alignment, in-frame beta chains only. All rows with the same CDR3 protein become a single entry with the most common DNA and genes. This sample gives some 800,000 distinct CDR3 sequences in total; approximately 29% of them show up just once. Roughly 12% of the sample lies in the top ten. This clonotype has a handful of counts. Its specific antigen is unknown. Base qualities are not recorded, but no much larger clone differs from it by a single base. Results and caveats for the whole study, not just this receptor: Cumulative frequency of public TCR beta family members discriminated carriers of CMV infection plus the relevant HLA type in this cohort and an independent approximately 400-donor cohort. The ex vivo response was dominated by HLA-C-restricted CMV-specific TCR beta clonotypes, and the single most frequent clonotype in two of eight donors was supplied by these HLA-C-restricted clonotypes.

The treatment or condition label, read with the paper, signifies: in vitro stimulation with specific CMV peptide epitopes to enrich CMV-specific T cells. The TCR originated in a human donor in good health (CMV status not recorded). Some clones in this sample may be carry-over from other donors' samples. The sample was cultured CD8+ T cells from PBMCs, taken from culture after CMV antigen stimulation.

The DNA reads TGTGCCAGCAGCCAACCACAGGGGGCGTATGGCACAGATACGCAGTATTTT. Its protein is CASSQPQGAYGTDTQYF. The chain couples TRBV11-2 to TRBJ2-3; 9 bases in between match TRBD1. Based on the germline V gene, the CDR1 and CDR2 sequences are SGHAT and FQNNGV. Reading from cysteine to phenylalanine, the CDR3 counts 17 amino acids. The retained sequence is limited to the CDR3, 51 bases, with the frame set at the first base. Here V drops 5 bases and J drops 1 base, and the junction holds 10 bases not matched to any gene.